This TCR beta chain was obtained from a study of cytomegalovirus exposure and HLA in healthy donors (TCRdb year 2017). At the level of the whole study: According to an earlier analysis of several hundred of the donors, about 179 million T cells yielded 117 million unique TCR beta sequences and more than 250 Gb of sequence data. Both class I and class II loci were covered by HLA typing, at four-digit resolution. A separate validation cohort of roughly 130 different subjects was used in addition to the roughly 670-subject first cohort. An earlier analysis of 587 of the donors applied high-throughput TCR beta sequencing to assess whether each TCR beta V gene segment acted as functional or pseudogenic. The later analysis used no new phenotypic data to find candidate immune exposures, relying instead on TCR beta sequences and their occurrence across donors. The study aimed to test whether cataloging public T cell receptors could reveal signatures of past pathogen exposure. To predict cytomegalovirus infection status, the study combined high-throughput TCR immunosequencing, statistical association of individual TCRs with disease status, and machine learning. About 280 gigabases of sequencing data and 75 million to 85 million unique TCR sequences made up an early release that covered fewer than 650 HLA-typed donors. Five DR-DQ haplotypes were treated as single units for association and clustering because of strong linkage in the cohort. To study patterns of TCR occurrence, a later analysis re-analyzed previously published TCR beta repertoires from 500 to 850 donors and added high-resolution HLA genotyping. Donor age, sex, ethnicity and CMV serostatus were collected together with the repertoire data. The study used immunosequencing to profile the T cell repertoires of 670 or so subjects and linked those repertoires to cytomegalovirus serostatus. In a later genetic analysis, genome-wide SNP genotypes for about 60% of the 666 donors were used, and that subset was treated as a discovery cohort. Every repertoire in the discovery cohort had been generated on one and the same sequencing platform. Of the 350 to 450 genotyped donors, more than 75% were placed in the genetic ancestry cluster associated with self-reported Caucasian donors. Typing coverage differed by locus: A, B, C, DRB1 and DQB1 were typed in roughly 620-640 donors, DQA1 in about 510, DPA1 in some 600, and DPB1 in around 490. On average, around 240,000 unique TCR beta nucleotide sequences were sequenced per donor among 398 genotyped donors of the cohort, with about 17% of those sequences being non-productive. Broader findings and caveats from the paper: A total of 150 to 200 TCR beta chains were listed by the study as associated with cytomegalovirus. A further reported finding was that TCR beta sequences accurately predicted the HLA-A and HLA-B alleles for most subjects in the first cohort. Compared with the approximately 700-donor mean, donors in an Asian-associated ancestry cluster had fewer N-insertions in productive TCRs, according to a later genetic analysis. A later analysis found that TCR association rates varied across HLA loci, with DRB1 alleles showing the most associated TCRs and HLA-C alleles the fewest. Because some donors lacked HLA typing at each locus, the association tests relied only on the typed subset. Most TCR sequences were seen in very few donors, while some public TCRs were found in many individuals. The 87-base-pair reads could not distinguish some IMGT-functional V segments, including TRBV6-2 and TRBV6-3, so those segments were excluded. In a later analysis, HLA-associated TCR beta chains were found to be more clonally expanded and to have lower generation probabilities than equally common non-associated chains. The sequencing pipeline was judged likely to have produced a cluster of highly shared sequence variants as a technical artifact. The authors suggested that the approach could potentially be extended to other disease states and immunological phenotypes. In an earlier analysis of 500 to 650 of the donors, most TCR beta V segments appeared in productive rearrangements about 90% or about 30% of the time, broadly matching IMGT annotations. Several of the top co-occurrence clusters appeared to be linked to parvovirus B19, influenza, CMV and Epstein-Barr virus, according to a later analysis. Immune exposure information for the cohort was limited to CMV serostatus. A few of the identified cytomegalovirus-associated TCR beta chains were confirmed in vitro to be specific for cytomegalovirus antigens. Linkage disequilibrium might explain the correlated functional status among segregating V segments, but an unknown experimental factor could not be excluded. A later analysis found that most CMV-associated TCR beta chains appeared HLA-restricted, with HLA associations seemingly driven largely by CMV exposure. The cohort was sequenced for TCR beta chains only, and without alpha or paired-chain data the features that could be detected were limited. Presence/absence analyses assumed roughly uniform sequencing depth across donors, an assumption that may not hold. V-gene and J-gene trimming of TCR beta chains was associated with a missense DCLRE1C variant in a later genetic analysis, and the association was replicated in an independent cohort. Strong co-occurrence of HLA alleles, especially DR and DQ, made assigning TCR associations to individual alleles difficult. A later analysis associated about 16,000 TCR beta sequences with specific HLA alleles at a false discovery rate of 0.05. In both the original and validation cohorts, the classifier was reported to diagnose cytomegalovirus status with high specificity and sensitivity. Around 16 rarely observed V segments, including chromosome 9 orphons, were excluded from the earlier analysis of just under 600 of the donors because counts were too low.

Worth noting for this clone: It lacks a known antigen. Qualities for individual bases were not recorded, and no much larger clone is one base off.

The CDR3 covers 14 residues, taking in both the cysteine and the phenylalanine. The entry retains the CDR3 DNA only, 42 bases that are in frame from base 1. As encoded in the germline V gene, CDR1 is MGHRA while CDR2 is YSYEKL. The junction shows trimming of 6 bases on V and 1 base on J, plus 12 bases between the germline ends. The cohort was made up of hundreds of healthy bone marrow donors. At the time of sampling, all cohort members were nominally healthy, though unrecorded immune exposures were likely present. The donor tested CMV seronegative, placing the donor among the approximately 360 seronegative members of the cohort. Every donor gave a peripheral blood sample, and the peripheral blood mononuclear cells from that sample were used for TCR beta sequencing. The Qiagen DNeasy Blood Extraction Kit was used to extract genomic DNA from the blood cell samples. Library creation used the immunoSEQ multiplex PCR assay. For the multiplex PCR, a mixture combining 60 forward primers for TCR Vbeta segments and 13 reverse primers for TCR Jbeta segments was used. Amplification of the CDR3 region of rearranged TCR beta genes was performed with a multiplex PCR assay on genomic DNA. Amplified TCR beta libraries were sequenced as 87-base-pair reads on the Illumina HiSeq System. Regarding the original processing steps: Across the roughly 700 repertoires, a later analysis counted approximately 75 million unique TCR beta chains, roughly 11 million of which were shared by at least two donors. To remove PCR and sequencing errors, raw reads were error-corrected and collapsed into unique sequences using a nearest-neighbor algorithm that merged closely related sequences. V, D and J gene segments were assigned by aligning CDR3 sequences to IMGT reference sequences. Each retained sequence needed at least a six-nucleotide match to both a V gene segment and a J gene segment. Rearrangements were classified as productive when the CDR3 lacked stop codons and remained in frame with V and J, and all other rearrangements were classified as non-productive. Following IMGT convention, CDR3 was defined as the stretch from the second conserved V-encoded cysteine up to the conserved J-encoded phenylalanine. The earlier analysis of about 560 of the donors excluded any sequence lacking an unambiguous match to a single V gene segment. In an earlier analysis of several hundred of the donors, a V segment was called functional when productive rearrangements were above 56.7%, and segregating when the standard deviation between donors exceeded 5%. A statistical classification framework was built for diagnosing cytomegalovirus status from the catalog of TCR beta chain sequences. In a later analysis, TCR nucleotide sequences were compared against IMGT/GENE-DB human TR gene sequences so that V and J genes could be assigned. The TCRdist pipeline was used in a later analysis to assign CDR3 sequences and most-parsimonious VDJ recombination scenarios. A later analysis defined each TCR beta chain by its CDR3 amino acid sequence plus V-gene family, and excluded reads lacking a unique V-gene family. To address suspected cross-contamination and a sequencing artifact, a later analysis removed approximately 600 highly shared, low-generation-probability nucleotide sequences. For each public chain, a later analysis derived a clonal expansion index from normalized ranks of inferred template counts within each repertoire. In a later analysis, generation probabilities were computed with a VDJ recombination model fitted to out-of-frame rearrangements, and the resulting probabilities were checked against IGoR. Hypergeometric tests were used in a later analysis to score TCR-TCR, TCR-HLA and TCR-CMV co-occurrence, with a repertoire-size bias correction applied to the TCR pairs. False discovery rates were estimated in a later analysis by permuting HLA or CMV assignments 20 times. In a later analysis, co-occurring TCRs were grouped with DBSCAN, and TCRdist sequence similarity was added when clustering was performed within HLA-allele-positive subsets. Co-occurrence clustering excluded repertoires with fewer than 30,000 or more than 120,000 public chains, plus five with anomalous nucleotide sharing. Sourced from immuneACCESS, this table was stored by TCRdb with only in-frame sequences that have V and J called. A share of the clones is absent; for the studies checked, an unresolved V gene accounts for under half, and the remainder has no known explanation. The V and J calls and clone size were taken over from that table, and D and trimming were inferred from the DNA. This sample holds 150,000 to 200,000 clones; less than 80% were observed only once. The ten largest clones take up 2.5% to 3% of the sample.

The sequence was obtained from a man aged 35-49 years in good health and CMV-seronegative. Here the chain combines TRBV4-1 and TRBJ1-1; TRBD1 is possibly the D segment (6 matching bases). Sequencing was carried out using PBMCs. The CDR3 in this case is CASRGQLKNTEAFF. The nucleotide sequence reads TGCGCCAGCAGAGGACAGCTCAAGAACACTGAAGCTTTCTTT.